This T cell receptor beta chain was observed in a study of T-cell memory formation after mild COVID-19. General study findings and limits: Nothing confirmed that second-wave clones peaking on day 37 were specific for SARS-CoV-2.

The CDR3 runs 13 residues. V was shortened by 5 bases and J by 6 bases, with 13 bases between the two germline ends. CDR1 and CDR2 (germline): SEHNR, FQNEAQ (reference sequence). Each CDR3 protein gets one entry after TCRdb re-called the 5' RACE reads with MiXCR. The sample records over 120,000 distinct CDR3 sequences, 5.5% to 7% being singletons. This clonotype was observed many times. Antigen: not known. The origin of this receptor is an adult woman who had mild COVID-19 (a few samples of this study predate the infection). Cell type and time point are not known. The chain couples TRBV7-9 to TRBJ2-5, with D unresolved. Material: PBMCs or a T cell subset sorted from them (not recorded which). The CDR3, as DNA: TGTGCCAGCAGCCTTCTATCGGGTCAGACCCAGTACTTC. Translating gives CASSLLSGQTQYF. Based on the CDR3 plus reference TRBV7-9 and TRBJ2-5, the full variable domain is DTGVSQNPRHKITKRGQNVTFRCDPISEHNRLYWYRQTLGQGPEFLTYFQNEAQLEKSRLLSDRFSAERPKGSFSTLEIQRTEQGDSAMYLCASSLLSGQTQYFGPGTRLLVL.